The rows below give T cell receptor beta chains drawn from one sample of a study of blood T cell repertoires in COVID-19. The assay was immunoSEQ multiplex PCR, and TCRdb's table has in-frame clones only and misses some. The sample includes several thousand clones, around 90% seen only once; the top ten take about 6.1%. The sequenced material came from peripheral blood. These receptors originate from a man between 60 and 75 years old with acute or convalescent COVID-19. The CDR3 runs from the conserved cysteine through the conserved F or W. The D gene is left open where the match is weak. For some rows the clone size is stated as once, few or many, or as a class when expanded; others skip it.

TRBJ1-2	-	-	TRBV4-2	CASSQDLVYYGYTF	TGTGCCAGCAGCCAAGATTTAGTTTACTATGGCTACACCTTC
TRBJ1-1	few	TRBD1	TRBV6-5	CASSLRGDAGTEAFF	TGTGCCAGCAGCCTCAGGGGGGACGCCGGCACTGAAGCTTTCTTT
TRBJ2-7	-	TRBD2	TRBV6-5	CACIRTSGSYEQYF	TGTGCCTGTATTCGGACTAGCGGGAGCTACGAGCAGTACTTC
TRBJ1-1	-	-	TRBV10-2	CASSGGGLTEAFF	TGCGCCAGCAGTGGGGGGGGGCTCACTGAAGCTTTCTTT
TRBJ1-3	-	-	TRBV6-5	CAASRKRNSGNTIYF	TGTGCCGCCTCGCGGAAACGGAACTCTGGAAACACCATATATTTT
TRBJ1-1	-	-	TRBV2	CASSERQGRTEAFF	TGTGCCAGCAGTGAAAGGCAGGGCCGAACTGAAGCTTTCTTT
TRBJ1-5	-	-	TRBV3-1/TRBV3-2	CASSQVLQRNQPQHF	TGTGCCAGCAGCCAAGTTCTCCAGCGTAATCAGCCCCAGCATTTT
TRBJ1-1	-	-	TRBV9	CASTSGSTLNTEAFF	TGTGCCAGCACTTCCGGGAGTACGTTGAACACTGAAGCTTTCTTT
TRBJ1-5	few	-	TRBV28	CASNIFNSVVQPQHF	TGTGCCAGCAATATCTTTAACAGTGTGGTGCAGCCCCAGCATTTT
TRBJ2-2	few	-	TRBV4-1	CASTAGWDTGELFF	TGCGCCAGCACCGCGGGGTGGGACACCGGGGAGCTGTTTTTT
TRBJ1-5	-	TRBD1	TRBV18	CASSPRTGGDQPQHF	TGTGCCAGCTCACCCCGGACAGGGGGCGATCAGCCCCAGCATTTT
TRBJ2-7	once	TRBD2	TRBV19	CASSIASGTSGRSYEQYF	TGTGCCAGTAGTATAGCTTCCGGGACTAGCGGGAGGTCTTACGAGCAGTACTTC
TRBJ1-1	-	TRBD1	TRBV15	CATSKGQGLEAFF	TGTGCCACCAGCAAGGGACAGGGACTTGAAGCTTTCTTT
TRBJ2-5	-	TRBD1	TRBV7-9	CASSSGTVQETQYF	TGTGCCAGCAGTTCCGGGACAGTACAAGAGACCCAGTACTTC
TRBJ2-1	-	TRBD2	TRBV19	CASSIVSGRTGEQFF	TGTGCCAGTAGTATAGTAAGCGGGAGAACGGGTGAGCAGTTCTTC
TRBJ1-6	-	-	TRBV27	CASSMLRGNSPLHF	TGTGCCAGCAGTATGCTAAGGGGTAATTCACCCCTCCACTTT
TRBJ2-3	-	TRBD1	TRBV19	CASTKNAWGTGVTDTQYF	TGTGCCAGTACCAAAAATGCTTGGGGGACAGGGGTCACAGATACGCAGTATTTT
TRBJ1-5	-	-	TRBV4-2	CASSQDRVSNQPQHF	TGTGCCAGCAGCCAAGACAGGGTAAGCAATCAGCCCCAGCATTTT
TRBJ1-5	-	-	TRBV10-3	CAISDGGGNQPQHF	TGTGCCATCAGTGATGGGGGAGGGAATCAGCCCCAGCATTTT
TRBJ1-5	-	-	TRBV19	CASKRGGSEPQHF	TGTGCCAGTAAGAGGGGAGGCTCCGAGCCCCAGCATTTT
TRBJ2-4	once	-	TRBV7-5	CVRSCFRDREMAKNIQYF	TGTGTCAGAAGCTGTTTCCGGGACAGGGAAATGGCCAAAAACATTCAGTACTTC
TRBJ1-1	-	-	TRBV5-1	CASSYPTGDTEAFF	TGCGCCAGCAGCTACCCTACCGGGGACACTGAAGCTTTCTTT
TRBJ2-7	-	TRBD1	TRBV7-2	CASSLRDRGPSYEQYF	TGTGCCAGCAGCCTAAGGGACAGGGGGCCTTCCTACGAGCAGTACTTC
TRBJ2-7	-	-	TRBV5-1	CASSPWSPTDYEQYF	TGCGCCAGCAGCCCCTGGTCTCCCACAGATTACGAGCAGTACTTC
TRBJ2-1	-	TRBD2	TRBV5-8	CASSTGGGNEQFF	TGTGCCAGCAGCACCGGGGGAGGGAATGAGCAGTTCTTC
TRBJ1-1	-	-	TRBV7-6	CASSLAGGSALDTEAFF	TGTGCCAGCAGCTTAGCTGGCGGCAGTGCCTTGGACACTGAAGCTTTCTTT
TRBJ1-2	-	TRBD1	TRBV24-1	CATSDEKDRRNYGYTF	TGTGCCACCAGTGACGAAAAGGACAGGCGGAACTATGGCTACACCTTC
TRBJ2-5	-	TRBD1	TRBV28	CASRDRGYQETQYF	TGTGCCAGCAGGGACAGGGGCTACCAAGAGACCCAGTACTTC
TRBJ2-1	-	-	TRBV18	CASSPALASEQFF	TGTGCCAGCTCACCGGCACTAGCTTCCGAGCAGTTCTTC
TRBJ1-1	-	TRBD1	TRBV4-1	CASSRGQGRREAFF	TGCGCCAGCAGCCGCGGACAGGGTAGGCGGGAAGCTTTCTTT
TRBJ2-7	-	TRBD2	TRBV2	CARSSGQSSYEQYF	TGTGCCAGATCTAGCGGGCAGAGCTCCTACGAGCAGTACTTC
TRBJ1-5	-	TRBD1	TRBV6-2/TRBV6-3	CASSSTGVKNQPQHF	TGTGCCAGCAGTTCGACAGGGGTTAAGAATCAGCCCCAGCATTTT
TRBJ1-5	-	TRBD1	TRBV28	CASSFTPGTVTSSNQPQHF	TGTGCCAGCAGTTTCACCCCCGGGACAGTAACCTCTAGCAATCAGCCCCAGCATTTT
TRBJ2-5	few	-	TRBV18	CASSPGEQETQYF	TGTGCCAGCTCCCCGGGAGAGCAAGAGACCCAGTACTTC
TRBJ1-1	-	-	TRBV4-1	CASSQEAMGRNTEAFF	TGCGCCAGCAGCCAAGAGGCGATGGGCCGGAACACTGAAGCTTTCTTT
TRBJ2-5	-	-	TRBV5-1	CASSLSRGRETQYF	TGCGCCAGCAGCTTATCCAGGGGAAGAGAGACCCAGTACTTC
TRBJ2-3	-	TRBD2	TRBV18	CASSRTSGGPGDTQYF	TGTGCCAGCTCACGGACTAGCGGGGGGCCGGGAGATACGCAGTATTTT
TRBJ1-2	-	-	TRBV2	CASTRRGKDTGYTF	TGTGCCAGCACCAGAAGGGGTAAGGATACTGGCTACACCTTC
TRBJ2-5	-	-	TRBV28	CASSSGPETQYF	TGTGCCAGCAGTTCTGGCCCGGAGACCCAGTACTTC
TRBJ2-1	-	TRBD2	TRBV27	CASSLWPSGIRRYNEQFF	TGTGCCAGCAGTTTATGGCCTAGCGGGATACGGAGGTACAATGAGCAGTTCTTC
TRBJ2-2	-	-	TRBV7-2	CASSFRLQGRNTGELFF	TGTGCCAGCAGCTTCCGACTTCAAGGGAGAAACACCGGGGAGCTGTTTTTT
TRBJ2-3	-	-	TRBV7-9	CASSLANGITDTQYF	TGTGCCAGCAGCTTAGCGAACGGGATCACAGATACGCAGTATTTT
TRBJ1-2	-	-	TRBV9	CASSPGGGVGYGYTF	TGTGCCAGCAGCCCAGGTGGAGGCGTTGGCTATGGCTACACCTTC
TRBJ1-2	-	-	TRBV6-5	CASSISGTSNYGYTF	TGTGCCAGCAGTATATCAGGAACCTCTAACTATGGCTACACCTTC
TRBJ2-1	-	TRBD2	TRBV29-1	CSSELAGGYNEQFF	TGCAGCTCGGAACTAGCGGGGGGATACAATGAGCAGTTCTTC
TRBJ2-7	-	-	TRBV27	CASSPSLLGTYEQYF	TGTGCCAGCAGTCCATCCCTTCTGGGGACATACGAGCAGTACTTC
TRBJ2-1	-	TRBD2	TRBV6-5	CASRGAGGPRNEQFF	TGTGCCAGCCGCGGAGCGGGGGGGCCGAGGAATGAGCAGTTCTTC
TRBJ2-3	-	TRBD2	TRBV7-2	CASIGLGLAGWTDTQYF	TGTGCCAGCATCGGGTTAGGGCTAGCGGGGTGGACAGATACGCAGTATTTT
TRBJ2-4	-	TRBD2	TRBV28	CASTLSGAKNIQYF	TGTGCCAGCACCCTTAGCGGGGCCAAAAACATTCAGTACTTC
TRBJ2-1	-	-	TRBV4-1	CASSQEGQGGEQFF	TGCGCCAGCAGCCAAGAAGGGCAGGGTGGGGAGCAGTTCTTC
TRBJ2-3	few	-	TRBV4-3	CASSQDQGSDTQYF	TGCGCCAGCAGCCAAGATCAGGGGTCAGATACGCAGTATTTT
TRBJ2-1	-	TRBD2	TRBV7-2	CASRSQTSGPNNEQFF	TGTGCCAGCAGGTCACAAACTAGCGGGCCAAACAATGAGCAGTTCTTC
TRBJ1-3	-	-	TRBV9	CASSETGSSGNTIYF	TGTGCCAGCAGCGAGACAGGCTCCTCTGGAAACACCATATATTTT
TRBJ2-7	-	TRBD1	TRBV10-3	CAIRRDSYEQYF	TGTGCCATCCGCCGGGACAGCTACGAGCAGTACTTC
TRBJ2-2	-	-	TRBV19	CASTLQGRELFF	TGTGCCAGTACCTTACAGGGTCGGGAGCTGTTTTTT